The rows below give T cell receptor beta chains drawn from one sample of a study of T cell responses to AZD1222 COVID-19 vaccine. Profiling relied on immunoSEQ multiplex PCR, and the TCRdb table lists in-frame clones only, not all of them. The sample has roughly 150,000 clones, about nine tenths seen once. The material sequenced was peripheral blood, taken on day 0 of AZD1222 vaccination. The receptor set was obtained from an adult in good health. Both conserved end residues are part of each CDR3. A D gene is named only where the DNA matches it firmly. Clone size is given for some rows only: seen once, a few or many times, or a class if the clone is expanded.

>NA|TRBV12-3/TRBV12-4|TRBJ2-1|NA
TGTGCCAGCAGTTTACGGTATGAGCAGTTCTTC
CASSLRYEQFF
>NA|TRBV5-6|TRBJ1-1|NA
TGTGCCAGCAGCTTGGCCGACACTGAAGCTTTCTTT
CASSLADTEAFF
>TRBD1|TRBV10-3|TRBJ1-1|NA
TGTGCCATCAGTGATCCAACAGGGGGTACTGAAGCTTTCTTT
CAISDPTGGTEAFF
>NA|TRBV6-5|TRBJ1-2|NA
TGTGCCAGCAGTTACGCTGCGGATAACTATGGCTACACCTTC
CASSYAADNYGYTF
>NA|TRBV6-5|TRBJ1-6|NA
TGTGCCAGCCGAAATGGGGGGGAGACTTCACCCCTCCACTTT
CASRNGGETSPLHF
>NA|TRBV7-3|TRBJ2-2|NA
TGTGCCAGCAGCTCCAGGGAAGGCACCGGGGAGCTGTTTTTT
CASSSREGTGELFF
>NA|TRBV19|TRBJ1-6|NA
TGTGCCAGTAATGTTCTTGGACAGATTAATTCACCCCTCCACTTT
CASNVLGQINSPLHF
>TRBD1|TRBV2|TRBJ1-2|once
TGTGCCAGCAGTGAAGCCCAGGGGGTGTCTGGCTACACCTTC
CASSEAQGVSGYTF
>TRBD1|TRBV5-1|TRBJ1-1|NA
TGCGCCAGCAGCTTGGGGGACAGGGCCACTGAAGCTTTCTTT
CASSLGDRATEAFF
>TRBD1|TRBV29-1|TRBJ1-2|NA
TGCAGCGTTGAAGTCCGACAGGGTGGGGTGTCTGGCTATGGCTACACCTTC
CSVEVRQGGVSGYGYTF
>TRBD1|TRBV11-2|TRBJ1-4|NA
TGTGCCAGCAGCCAAACCGGGACAGCTAATGAAAAACTGTTTTTT
CASSQTGTANEKLFF
>NA|TRBV21-1|TRBJ2-5|NA
TGTGCCAGCAGCAAAGCAAGGCCGTTGTACCAAGAGACCCAGTACTTC
CASSKARPLYQETQYF
>NA|TRBV6-5|TRBJ2-7|NA
TGTGCCAGCAGTCCCAGCAGGGGTTTGGGCGAGCAGTACTTC
CASSPSRGLGEQYF
>NA|TRBV5-1|TRBJ1-6|few
TGCGCCAGCAGCTTGTACCAGGCCGACAATTCACCCCTCCACTTT
CASSLYQADNSPLHF
>TRBD2|TRBV29-1|TRBJ2-1|NA
TGCAGCGTAGGGAGGGCTAGCTACCCTAATGAGCAGTTCTTC
CSVGRASYPNEQFF
>NA|TRBV20-1|TRBJ1-2|once
TGCAGTGCTAGAGTCAGCTATGGCTACACCTTC
CSARVSYGYTF
>NA|TRBV19|TRBJ1-6|NA
TGTGCCAGTAGTATAGGCCGGCAGGGAGATTGGTCACCCCTCCACTTT
CASSIGRQGDWSPLHF